This entry lists 13 T cell receptor beta chains sequenced from one sample in a study of T-cell memory formation after mild COVID-19. MiXCR was run by TCRdb on the 5' RACE reads, yielding one entry per CDR3 protein. The table has around 420,000 distinct CDR3 sequences, around 24% seen once. Sequencing was done on a sample of PBMCs or a T cell subset sorted from them (not recorded which). Receptors were obtained from an adult woman who had mild COVID-19 (a few samples of this study predate the infection). Cell type and time point are not known.

This clonotype came up many times. The chain couples TRBV5-1 to TRBJ2-1; D is ambiguous. Trimming shortened V by 4 bases and J by 6 bases, and 14 bases separated the two germline ends. There are 14 residues in the CDR3. Per the germline V gene, CDR1 is SGHRS and CDR2 is YFSETQ. Here the CDR3 DNA reads TGCGCCAGCAGCCAGCGCGAGCTTTTCAATGAGCAGTTCTTC. This translates into CASSQRELFNEQFF.

This clonotype occurred a few times. The J gene is TRBJ2-1, the V gene TRBV30; 12 positions agree with TRBD2. Trimming at V came to 2 bases and at J to 9 bases, leaving 8 bases not matched to a gene. The germline V gene has CDR1 GTSNPN and CDR2 SVGIG (reference sequence). This CDR3 region has 15 residues. The CDR3 DNA is TGTGCCTGGAGTCCGCGACTAGCGGGAGATCGTGAGCAGTTCTTC. It encodes CAWSPRLAGDREQFF.

The chain uses TRBV7-9 and TRBJ1-2, with D possibly TRBD1 on 6 matching bases. This CDR3 region has 14 residues. Per the germline V gene, CDR1 is SEHNR and CDR2 is FQNEAQ (reference sequence). Trimming cost V 1 base and J 4 bases, with 10 bases left between them. In DNA, the CDR3 is TGTGCCAGCAGCTTAGGAGCAGGGGTCTATGGCTACACCTTC. Amino acids: CASSLGAGVYGYTF.

In its sample, this clonotype was seen a few times. The chain combines TRBV27 with TRBJ2-3, with unresolved D. CDR3 size: 11 residues. Trimming stripped 7 bases from V and 2 bases from J, with 4 bases between. The germline CDR1 and CDR2 sequences are MNHEY and SMNVEV (reference sequence). CDR3 sequence: CASKDTDTQYF. The CDR3 DNA reads TGTGCCAGCAAGGACACAGATACGCAGTATTTT.

This chain uses TRBV7-9 with TRBJ2-7; D perhaps matches TRBD2 (6 bases). The CDR3 spans 14 residues. The germline V gene has CDR1 SEHNR and CDR2 FQNEAQ (reference sequence). The germline V and J ends were trimmed by 4 bases and 4 bases, with 14 bases remaining between them. The CDR3 coding sequence is TGTGCCAGCAGCTCGCCGCGGGGCCCTTACGAGCAGTACTTC. Amino acid sequence: CASSSPRGPYEQYF.

The sample holds a few counts of this clonotype. This rearrangement joins TRBV3-1 to TRBJ2-1; D remains unclear. The germline V gene encodes CDR1 LGHDT and CDR2 YNNKEL (reference sequence). Trimming left V 1 base short and J 15 bases short, with 13 bases between. This CDR3 is built from 12 residues. The CDR3 DNA is TGTGCCAGCAGCCAAGGACCCTACCGGTGGTTCTTC. The encoded protein is CASSQGPYRWFF.

This clonotype was picked up a small number of times. The chain recombines TRBV3-1 with TRBJ1-5; no clear D gene. Trimming left V 1 base short and J 0 bases short, with 7 bases between. This CDR3 spans 15 amino acids. CDR1 LGHDT and CDR2 YNNKEL come from the germline V gene (reference sequence). CDR3 protein: CASSQGIYSNQPQHF. For the CDR3, the DNA is TGTGCCAGCAGCCAAGGCATCTATAGCAATCAGCCCCAGCATTTT.

The V call is TRBV12-3 or TRBV12-4, the J call TRBJ2-3; 9 bases are shared with TRBD2. Trimming removed 3 bases from V and 2 bases from J; junction bases left unmatched: 9. The length of the CDR3 is 17 residues. This CDR3 reads CASSFARLADNTDTQYF. The CDR3, as DNA: TGTGCCAGCAGTTTCGCCCGACTAGCGGACAACACAGATACGCAGTATTTT.

The chain employs TRBV18 and TRBJ2-1, with D possibly being TRBD1 (5 bases). Germline V gives CDR1 KGHSH, CDR2 LQKENI. Trimming shortened V by 5 bases and J by 0 bases, and 11 bases separated the two germline ends. The CDR3 loop spans 15 amino acids. CDR3 in DNA: TGTGCCAGCTCAAACAGGACCCTCTCCTACAATGAGCAGTTCTTC. It specifies CASSNRTLSYNEQFF.

There are a few counts of this clonotype. In DNA, the CDR3 is TGCGCCAGCAGCTTAGGGACAGGGGACACTGAAGCTTTCTTT. Protein product: CASSLGTGDTEAFF. The chain employs TRBV5-1 and TRBJ1-1; 10 nucleotides align to TRBD1. This CDR3 region has 14 residues. J was trimmed by 3 bases and V by 2 bases; bases with no gene match: 1. Germline V gene data show CDR1 as SGHRS and CDR2 as YFSETQ.

CDR3 loop: CASSSLTGLNTEAFF. The DNA for the CDR3 is TGTGCCAGCAGCTCCCTGACAGGGCTGAACACTGAAGCTTTCTTT. The chain uses TRBV5-6 and TRBJ1-1; the match to TRBD1 covers 7 bases. The CDR3 runs to 15 residues. V was clipped by 3 bases and J by 0 bases; unmatched bases: 5. Germline V CDR1 and CDR2: SGHDT, YYEEEE.

J is TRBJ1-2 and V is TRBV24-1; 7 bases agree with TRBD1. Losses at the gene ends were 5 bases for V and 7 bases for J; bases not matched to a gene: 6. The CDR3 sequence is 13 residues long. The germline gives CDR1 KGHDR, CDR2 SFDVKD. CDR3 sequence (DNA): TGTGCCACCAGTGTAGGGGGCGCGTCTGGCTACACCTTC. Its protein is CATSVGGASGYTF.

The V call is TRBV29-1, the J call TRBJ2-7, with D perhaps assigned TRBD1 or TRBD2 (6 bases each). This CDR3 spans 15 amino acids. Trimming shortened V by 6 bases and J by 0 bases, and 18 bases separated the two germline ends. Germline assignment: CDR1 SQVTM and CDR2 ANQGSEA. CDR3 in DNA: TGCAGCGTCAGCCTGCGGGACAAAAGCTCCTACGAGCAGTACTTC. This translates into CSVSLRDKSSYEQYF.